The TCR beta chain under discussion was sequenced for a study of T-cell memory formation after mild COVID-19. Study as a whole: Clusters were largely donor specific.

There are a few counts of this clonotype. Its antigen is not known. Study-wide results and caveats: A subset of responding clones appeared in pre-infection memory, suggesting cross-reactive memory joined. Clones shrinking between day 15 and 85 showed a balanced CD4/CD8 split, and those that grew later tilted toward CD4+. Contracting CD4+ clones lay largely in CM and EM, with CD8+ ones residing in EMRA.

TCRdb re-called the 5' RACE reads through MiXCR, storing one row per CDR3 protein. Here the sample spans approximately 100,000 distinct CDR3 sequences, more than 9.5% being singletons. The CDR3 extends over 14 amino acids. V lost 4 bases and J lost 8; bases outside the gene matches: 9. CDR1 is SGHTA, CDR2 FQGNSA, per germline. The sequence came from a man aged 18 to 29 who had mild COVID-19 (a few samples of this study predate the infection). Cell type and time point are not known. This rearrangement joins TRBV7-2 to TRBJ2-3, with TRBD1 identical over 7 bases. Input material: PBMCs or a T cell subset sorted from them (not recorded which). CDR3 loop: CASSWHRQGGTQYF. In DNA, the CDR3 is TGTGCCAGCAGCTGGCACCGACAGGGCGGTACGCAGTATTTT.